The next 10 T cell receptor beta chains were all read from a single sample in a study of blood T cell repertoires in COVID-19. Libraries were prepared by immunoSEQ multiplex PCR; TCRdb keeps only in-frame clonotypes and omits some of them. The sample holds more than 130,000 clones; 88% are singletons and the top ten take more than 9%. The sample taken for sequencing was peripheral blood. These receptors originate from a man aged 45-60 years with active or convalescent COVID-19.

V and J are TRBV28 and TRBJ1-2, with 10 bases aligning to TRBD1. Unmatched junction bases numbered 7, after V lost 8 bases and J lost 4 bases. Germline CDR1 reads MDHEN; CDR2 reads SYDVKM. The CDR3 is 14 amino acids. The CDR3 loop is CASLLGTGAYGYTF. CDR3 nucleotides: TGTGCCAGCCTCCTGGGGACAGGGGCCTATGGCTACACCTTC.

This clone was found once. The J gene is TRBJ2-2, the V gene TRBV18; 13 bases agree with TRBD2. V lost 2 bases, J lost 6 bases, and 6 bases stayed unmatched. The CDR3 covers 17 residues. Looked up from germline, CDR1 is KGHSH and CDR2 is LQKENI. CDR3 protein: CASSPAMGLAGPGELFF. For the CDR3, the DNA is TGTGCCAGCTCACCAGCCATGGGACTAGCGGGACCCGGGGAGCTGTTTTTT.

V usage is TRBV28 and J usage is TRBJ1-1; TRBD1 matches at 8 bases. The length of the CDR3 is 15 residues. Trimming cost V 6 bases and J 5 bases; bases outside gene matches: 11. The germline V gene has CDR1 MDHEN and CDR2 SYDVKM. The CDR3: CASSSGQDRRTEAFF. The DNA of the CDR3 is TGTGCCAGCAGCTCGGGACAGGACAGAAGGACTGAAGCTTTCTTT.

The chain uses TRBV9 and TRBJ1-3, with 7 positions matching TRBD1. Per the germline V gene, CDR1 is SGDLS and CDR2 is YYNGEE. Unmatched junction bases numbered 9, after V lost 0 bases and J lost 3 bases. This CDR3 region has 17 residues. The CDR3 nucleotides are TGTGCCAGCAGCGTAGGCCCCGAACAGGGGAGTGGAAACACCATATATTTT. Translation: CASSVGPEQGSGNTIYF. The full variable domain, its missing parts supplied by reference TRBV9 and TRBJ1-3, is DSGVTQTPKHLITATGQRVTLRCSPRSGDLSVYWYQQSLDQGLQFLIQYYNGEERAKGNILERFSAQQFPDLHSELNLSSLELGDSALYFCASSVGPEQGSGNTIYFGEGSWLTVV.

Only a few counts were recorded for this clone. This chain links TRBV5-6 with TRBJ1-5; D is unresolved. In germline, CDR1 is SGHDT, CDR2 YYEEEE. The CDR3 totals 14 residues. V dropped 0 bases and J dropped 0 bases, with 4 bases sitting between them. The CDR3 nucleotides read TGTGCCAGCAGCTTGGCCGGTAGCAATCAGCCCCAGCATTTT. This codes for CASSLAGSNQPQHF.

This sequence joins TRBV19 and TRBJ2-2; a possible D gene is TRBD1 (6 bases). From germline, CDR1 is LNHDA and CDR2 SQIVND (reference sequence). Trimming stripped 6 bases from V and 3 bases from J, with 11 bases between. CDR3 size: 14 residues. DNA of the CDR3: TGTGCCAGTAGATCCCCAGGGGACACCGGGGAGCTGTTTTTT. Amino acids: CASRSPGDTGELFF.

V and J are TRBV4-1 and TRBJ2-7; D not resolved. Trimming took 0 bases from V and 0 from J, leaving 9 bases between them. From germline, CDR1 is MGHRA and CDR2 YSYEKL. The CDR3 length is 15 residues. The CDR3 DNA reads TGCGCCAGCAGCCAAGAGGGTCAGGACTCCTACGAGCAGTACTTC. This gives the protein CASSQEGQDSYEQYF.

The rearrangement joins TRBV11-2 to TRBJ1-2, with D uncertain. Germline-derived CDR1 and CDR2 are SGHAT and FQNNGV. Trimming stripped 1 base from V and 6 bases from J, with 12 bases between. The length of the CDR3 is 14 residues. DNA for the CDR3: TGTGCCAGCAGCTTAGCGGTGGGCGTTAATGGCTACACCTTC. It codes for CASSLAVGVNGYTF.

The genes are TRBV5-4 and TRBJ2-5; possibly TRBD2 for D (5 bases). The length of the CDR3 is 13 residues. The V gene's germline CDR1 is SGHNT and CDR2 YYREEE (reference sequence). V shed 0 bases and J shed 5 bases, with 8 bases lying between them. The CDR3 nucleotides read TGTGCCAGCAGCTTGGTTGGGAGCGAGACCCAGTACTTC. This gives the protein CASSLVGSETQYF.

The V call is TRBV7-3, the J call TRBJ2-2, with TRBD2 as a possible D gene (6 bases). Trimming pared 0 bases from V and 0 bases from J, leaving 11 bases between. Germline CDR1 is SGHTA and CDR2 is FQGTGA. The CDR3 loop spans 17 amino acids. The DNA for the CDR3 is TGTGCCAGCAGCTTAACGTATGGCGGGGCGAACACCGGGGAGCTGTTTTTT. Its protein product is CASSLTYGGANTGELFF.